The T cell receptor beta chain described here comes from a study of CD8+ T cells in alopecia areata. Study-level background: Treated patients' severity was scored by percentage of affected scalp area. Study results and caveats: Many expanded lesional clones persisted in scalp and blood during tofacitinib treatment.

V was shortened by 7 bases and J by 1 base, with 13 bases between the two germline ends. CDR1 and CDR2 from the germline V gene are SEHNR and FQNEAQ (reference sequence). CDR3 length: 14 amino acids. Sample treatment: oral pan-JAK inhibitor, 5-10 mg twice daily. Collection of lesional scalp punch biopsies and peripheral blood was performed in alopecia areata patients. In the case of this clone: Its specificity is not known.

Following RNA extraction, reverse transcription yielded cDNA that acted as the sequencing template. Only in-frame clones appear in the TCRdb table, and some are missing; sequencing was by immunoSEQ multiplex PCR. The data show 130,000 to 150,000 clones, roughly four fifths seen once. This chain connects TRBV7-9 to TRBJ1-1, with unresolved D. The sequence derives from a human donor with alopecia areata. Sample: CD8+ T cells sorted from blood, taken at week 4, from a patient treated with tofacitinib. In DNA, the CDR3 is TGTGCCAGCACCACCGGACGGACGAACACTGAAGCTTTCTTT. This encodes CASTTGRTNTEAFF.